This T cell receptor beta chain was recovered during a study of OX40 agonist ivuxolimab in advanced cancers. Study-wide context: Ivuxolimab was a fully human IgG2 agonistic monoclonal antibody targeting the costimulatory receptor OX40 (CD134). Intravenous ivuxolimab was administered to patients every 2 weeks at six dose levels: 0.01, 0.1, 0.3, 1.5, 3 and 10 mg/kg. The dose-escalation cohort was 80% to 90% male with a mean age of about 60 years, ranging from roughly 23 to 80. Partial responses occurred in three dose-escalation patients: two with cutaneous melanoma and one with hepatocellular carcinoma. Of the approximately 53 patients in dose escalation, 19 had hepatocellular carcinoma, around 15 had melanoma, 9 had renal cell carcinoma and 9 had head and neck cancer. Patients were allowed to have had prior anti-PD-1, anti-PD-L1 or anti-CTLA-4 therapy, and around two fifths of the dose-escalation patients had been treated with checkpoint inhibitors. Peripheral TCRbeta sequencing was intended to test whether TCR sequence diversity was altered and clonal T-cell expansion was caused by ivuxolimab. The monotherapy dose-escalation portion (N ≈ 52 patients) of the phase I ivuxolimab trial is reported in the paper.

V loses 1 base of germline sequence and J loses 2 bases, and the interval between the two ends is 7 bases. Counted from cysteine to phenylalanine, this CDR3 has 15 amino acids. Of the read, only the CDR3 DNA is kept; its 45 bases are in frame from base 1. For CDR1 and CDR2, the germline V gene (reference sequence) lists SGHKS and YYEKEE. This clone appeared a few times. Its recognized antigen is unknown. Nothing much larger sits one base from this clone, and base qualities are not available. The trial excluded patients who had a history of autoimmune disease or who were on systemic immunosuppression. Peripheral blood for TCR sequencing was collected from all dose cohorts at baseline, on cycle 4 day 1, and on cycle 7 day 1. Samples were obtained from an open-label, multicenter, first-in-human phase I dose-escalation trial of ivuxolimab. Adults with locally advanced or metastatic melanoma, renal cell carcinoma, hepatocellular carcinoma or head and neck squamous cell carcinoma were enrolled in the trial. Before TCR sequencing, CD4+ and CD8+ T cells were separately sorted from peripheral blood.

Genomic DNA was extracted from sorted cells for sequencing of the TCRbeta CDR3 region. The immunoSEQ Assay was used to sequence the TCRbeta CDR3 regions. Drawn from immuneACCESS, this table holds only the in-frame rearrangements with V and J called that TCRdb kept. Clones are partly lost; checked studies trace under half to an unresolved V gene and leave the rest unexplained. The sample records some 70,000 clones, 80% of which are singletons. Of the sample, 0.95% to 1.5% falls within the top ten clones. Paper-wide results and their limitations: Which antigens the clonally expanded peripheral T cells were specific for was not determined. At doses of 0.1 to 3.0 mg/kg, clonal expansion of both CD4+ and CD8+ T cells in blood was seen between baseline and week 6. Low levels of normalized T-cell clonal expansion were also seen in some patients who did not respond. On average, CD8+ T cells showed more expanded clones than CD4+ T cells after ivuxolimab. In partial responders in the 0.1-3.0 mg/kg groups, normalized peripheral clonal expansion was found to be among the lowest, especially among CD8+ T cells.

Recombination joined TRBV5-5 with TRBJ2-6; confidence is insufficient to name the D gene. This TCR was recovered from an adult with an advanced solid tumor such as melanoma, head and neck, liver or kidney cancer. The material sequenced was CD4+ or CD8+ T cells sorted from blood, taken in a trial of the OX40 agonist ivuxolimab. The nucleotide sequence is TGTGCCAGCAGCTTGAGTCAGGCTGGGGCCAACGTCCTGACTTTC. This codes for CASSLSQAGANVLTF.